Listed here are 28 T cell receptor beta chains from one sample, sequenced in a study of human T cells and chemical hapten exposure. A single record per CDR3 protein comes from TCRdb applying MiXCR to the RACE reads. The table includes about 81,000 distinct CDR3 sequences, 7.5% to 9.5% detected once. The time point denotes: patch test 1, 2 weeks after DPC sensitization. Stated treatment: therapeutic diphenylcyclopropenone sensitization with weekly scalp DPC. This specimen consisted of whole blood, obtained in connection with sensitization to the hapten diphenylcyclopropenone (DPC). The receptor source for this set is a woman aged 25 to 39 with alopecia areata. Some clones in this sample may be carry-over from other donors' samples.

This clonotype is a singleton in its sample. The CDR3 ends on some other residue instead of the conserved phenylalanine or tryptophan, so this is likely a read error. The chain uses TRBV7-9 and TRBJ2-3; 8 bases agree with TRBD1. Looked up from germline, CDR1 is SEHNR and CDR2 is FQNEAQ (reference sequence). V lost 5 bases and J lost 0; bases outside the gene matches: 13. The CDR3 contains 18 residues. CDR3 protein: CASSPRGRTGISTDTQYL. The CDR3 nucleotides read TGTGCCAGCAGCCCCCGTGGTCGGACAGGGATTAGCACAGATACGCAGTATTTA.

Many counts were recorded for this clonotype. The rearrangement uses TRBV25-1 and TRBJ1-1; D is possibly TRBD1 (6 bases). V gave up 6 bases and J gave up 8 bases, with 10 bases separating them. Germline CDR1 MGHDK, CDR2 SYGVNS. This CDR3 is 11 amino acids long. The CDR3 is CASSRTEEAFF. The CDR3 DNA reads TGTGCCAGCAGCAGGACAGAAGAAGCTTTCTTT. Variable domain in full (rest from reference TRBV25-1 and TRBJ1-1): EADIYQTPRYLVIGTGKKITLECSQTMGHDKMYWYQQDPGMELHLIHYSYGVNSTEKGDLSSESTVSRIRTEHFPLTLESARPSHTSQYLCASSRTEEAFFGQGTRLTVV.

This clonotype was counted at least ten times. The chain recombines TRBV5-4 with TRBJ1-5; the D is unclear. Trimming removed 0 bases from V and 3 bases from J, with 10 bases in between. The germline gives CDR1 SGHNT, CDR2 YYREEE (reference sequence). The CDR3 is 15 residues long. Here the CDR3 DNA reads TGTGCCAGCAGCTTGGGGCGCGGTTCCAATCAGCCCCAGCATTTT. This codes for CASSLGRGSNQPQHF.

The J gene is TRBJ1-2, the V gene TRBV5-1; the D gene is possibly TRBD1 (5 bases). Germline loops: CDR1 SGHRS, CDR2 YFSETQ. The CDR3 consists of 17 residues. Trimming cost V 1 base and J 0 bases, with 16 bases left between them. The CDR3: CASSLRERGNANYGYTF. Here the CDR3 DNA reads TGCGCCAGCAGCTTGCGTGAAAGGGGCAATGCTAACTATGGCTACACCTTC.

This chain links TRBV4-1 with TRBJ1-1, with D hard to call. The CDR3 runs 14 residues. Trimming shortened V by 4 bases and J by 0 bases, and 9 bases separated the two germline ends. Germline V gene lookup returns CDR1 MGHRA and CDR2 YSYEKL. CDR3 sequence (DNA): TGCGCCAGCAGCCGTGAGGGATTGAACACTGAAGCTTTCTTT. Encoded protein: CASSREGLNTEAFF.

This clonotype showed up many times. The chain recombines TRBV11-2 with TRBJ2-5; D is unresolved. V lost 8 bases to trimming and J lost 0 bases, with 22 bases between them. The germline V gene has CDR1 SGHAT and CDR2 FQNNGV. There are 17 residues in the CDR3. The CDR3 loop is CASRGSYRRRDQETQYF. The CDR3 DNA sequence: TGTGCCAGCCGAGGTTCGTATCGTCGTAGGGACCAAGAGACCCAGTACTTC. Using reference TRBV11-2 and TRBJ2-5 for the parts outside the CDR3, the full variable domain is EAGVAQSPRYKIIEKRQSVAFWCNPISGHATLYWYQQILGQGPKLLIQFQNNGVVDDSQLPKDRFSAERLKGVDSTLKIQPAKLEDSAVYLCASRGSYRRRDQETQYFGPGTRLLVL.

Notes on this clonotype: The conserved closing phenylalanine or tryptophan is absent in this CDR3, likely reflecting a read error. This chain joins TRBV5-6 and TRBJ1-1; D is perhaps TRBD1 (5 bases). The CDR3 loop spans 14 amino acids. The V end lost 0 bases, the J end lost 7 bases, and 13 bases lay between the germline ends. Germline CDR1 is SGHDT and CDR2 is YYEEEE. The DNA for the CDR3 is TGTGCCAGCAGCTTGGTTGGCAGACAGAGTGAAGCTTTCCTT. It translates to CASSLVGRQSEAFL.

The chain carries TRBV7-2 and TRBJ1-2, with a possible D match to TRBD1 (6 bases). Deletions cut 5 bases from V and 0 bases from J, with 10 bases between. In germline, CDR1 is SGHTA, CDR2 FQGNSA. The CDR3 consists of 14 residues. The CDR3 region is CASSAGQPNYGYTF. CDR3 nucleotide sequence: TGTGCCAGCAGCGCTGGACAGCCTAACTATGGCTACACCTTC.

This clonotype came up many times. This rearrangement joins TRBV6-6 to TRBJ2-7; 8 bases align to TRBD1. The CDR3 runs to 14 residues. Germline CDR1 is MNHNY and CDR2 is SVGAGI (reference sequence). The J segment lost 8 bases and the V segment lost 6 bases, leaving 12 bases of the junction unmatched. The CDR3 DNA reads as TGTGCCAGCAGCTACGACAGGGGCAAGTTGCAGCAGTACTTC. Translation: CASSYDRGKLQQYF.

V gene TRBV2 combines with J gene TRBJ2-5; D remains ambiguous. Trimming pared 7 bases from V and 5 bases from J, leaving 14 bases between. CDR3 length: 13 amino acids. Germline loops: CDR1 SNHLY, CDR2 FYNNEI. CDR3 nucleotide sequence: TGTGCCAGCACCCAGCCGGGTGCGGAGACCCAGTACTTC. Encoded protein: CASTQPGAETQYF.

In its sample, this clonotype was seen many times. The V call is TRBV6-1, the J call TRBJ2-5; D is perhaps TRBD2 (7 bases). Trimming cost V 3 bases and J 4 bases, with 12 bases left between them. The CDR3 has 14 residues. Germline V CDR1 and CDR2: MNHNS, SASEGT. In DNA form, the CDR3 reads TGTGCCAGCAGTGAGGGGGGGGGCCGAGAGACCCAGTACTTC. Protein: CASSEGGGRETQYF.

The rearrangement uses TRBV20-1 and TRBJ2-2; D is uncertain. With 0 bases removed from V and 0 bases from J, the gap between germline ends came to 11 bases. CDR1 and CDR2 from the germline V gene are DFQATT and SNEGSKA (reference sequence). CDR3 length: 16 residues. CDR3 sequence: CSARDVGEANTGELFF. For the CDR3, the DNA is TGCAGTGCTAGAGATGTTGGAGAAGCGAACACCGGGGAGCTGTTTTTT.

This clonotype was seen many times. The chain employs TRBV7-2 and TRBJ2-5; D is undetermined. The germline gives CDR1 SGHTA, CDR2 FQGNSA. V lost 0 bases and J lost 7, with 9 bases in between. This CDR3 contains 13 residues. The DNA of the CDR3 is TGTGCCAGCAGCTTAGCCCGCTCGGTGACCCAGTACTTC. Its protein product is CASSLARSVTQYF.

This clonotype was found many times. The rearrangement uses TRBV2 and TRBJ1-1; TRBD1 matches 9 bases. From germline, CDR1 is SNHLY and CDR2 FYNNEI. V lost 4 bases to trimming and J lost 6 bases; unmatched junction nucleotides: 3. This CDR3 has 13 amino acids. As DNA, the CDR3 is TGTGCCAGCAGTGCCAGGACAGGGGCTGAAGCTTTCTTT. Encoded protein: CASSARTGAEAFF. The full variable domain, completed using reference TRBV2 and TRBJ1-1, is EPEVTQTPSHQVTQMGQEVILRCVPISNHLYFYWYRQILGQKVEFLVSFYNNEISEKSEIFDDQFSVERPDGSNFTLKIRSTKLEDSAMYFCASSARTGAEAFFGQGTRLTVV.

This clonotype occurred many times. This chain connects TRBV20-1 to TRBJ2-3; 12 bases agree with TRBD2. This CDR3 spans 16 amino acids. The germline V gene has CDR1 DFQATT and CDR2 SNEGSKA (reference sequence). J gave up 2 bases and V 4 bases, and 7 bases lay outside the gene matches. The DNA for the CDR3 is TGCAGTGCTAATAGCCGACTAGCGGGGGACACAGATACGCAGTATTTT. Translated, it gives CSANSRLAGDTDTQYF.

This clonotype was seen a few times. This chain joins TRBV30 and TRBJ2-2; no clear D. CDR3 length: 13 residues. The germline V gene encodes CDR1 GTSNPN and CDR2 SVGIG (reference sequence). V lost 1 base and J 0 bases, leaving 3 bases between the germline ends. In nucleotides, the CDR3 is TGTGCCTGGAGTGAAGCGAACACCGGGGAGCTGTTTTTT. This gives the protein CAWSEANTGELFF.

This chain uses TRBV20-1 with TRBJ2-1; 13 bases are shared with TRBD2. The junction had 7 bases not matched to a gene; V was cut back by 6 bases and J by 5 bases. CDR1 is DFQATT and CDR2 is SNEGSKA in the germline V gene (reference sequence). The CDR3 sequence is 15 residues long. The CDR3 reads CSATSGTSGNNEQFF. The CDR3 region has the DNA TGCAGTGCCACTTCCGGGACTAGCGGGAACAATGAGCAGTTCTTC.

Remarks on this clonotype: A much larger clone differs from this one at a single base, so this may be a read error. The V call is TRBV30, the J call TRBJ2-1, with D unclear. CDR3 length: 12 residues. Germline-derived CDR1 and CDR2 are GTSNPN and SVGIG (reference sequence). The CDR3 here is CDWSAEVDEQFF. CDR3 DNA sequence: TGTGACTGGAGTGCAGAAGTGGATGAGCAGTTCTTC.

This clonotype was counted many times. The rearrangement joins TRBV7-3 to TRBJ2-5; D gene ambiguous. CDR1 SGHTA and CDR2 FQGTGA come from the germline V gene. The CDR3 contains 13 residues. V was pared by 0 bases and J by 3 bases, with 5 bases between. The CDR3 is CASSLTVKETQYF. The CDR3 bases are TGTGCCAGCAGCTTAACCGTGAAAGAGACCCAGTACTTC.

This clonotype has ten or more counts. The chain couples TRBV7-9 to TRBJ2-5; either TRBD1 or TRBD2 may supply D (5 bases each). V was clipped by 0 bases and J by 4 bases, with 12 bases between them. The CDR3 runs 15 residues. In germline, CDR1 is SEHNR, CDR2 FQNEAQ (reference sequence). The chain's CDR3 is CASSLAQGGGETQYF. Here the CDR3 DNA reads TGTGCCAGCAGCTTAGCCCAGGGTGGAGGAGAGACCCAGTACTTC.

This chain links TRBV7-9 with TRBJ2-7, with D perhaps given as TRBD1 or TRBD2 (5 bases each). This CDR3 has 15 residues. Looked up from germline, CDR1 is SEHNR and CDR2 is FQNEAQ (reference sequence). Between the trimmed V and J ends, which lost 5 bases and 1 base, there was a span of 15 bases. The DNA of the CDR3 is TGTGCCAGCAGCCAGGGACCTCTGGGGTCCTACGAGCAGTACTTC. This sequence encodes CASSQGPLGSYEQYF.

This clonotype was seen at least ten times. The V call is TRBV5-1, the J call TRBJ2-3; no definite D call. Germline lookup yields CDR1 SGHRS and CDR2 YFSETQ. Trimming took off 3 bases at V and 4 bases at J, with 12 bases between the two ends. This CDR3 spans 14 amino acids. The CDR3 nucleotides read TGCGCCAGCAGCTGGGCCCCCGGAGCAGATACGCAGTATTTT. It is translated as CASSWAPGADTQYF.

This clonotype has just a few counts. The rearrangement links TRBV7-9 to TRBJ1-1, with D hard to call. Germline V CDR1 and CDR2: SEHNR, FQNEAQ (reference sequence). Trimming shortened V by 3 bases and J by 5 bases, and 10 bases separated the two germline ends. This CDR3 region has 13 residues. CDR3 coding DNA: TGTGCCAGCAGCTTCAACGGCGGTACTGAAGCTTTCTTT. Translating it yields CASSFNGGTEAFF. Full variable domain (outside the CDR3, taken from reference TRBV7-9 and TRBJ1-1): DTGVSQNPRHKITKRGQNVTFRCDPISEHNRLYWYRQTLGQGPEFLTYFQNEAQLEKSRLLSDRFSAERPKGSFSTLEIQRTEQGDSAMYLCASSFNGGTEAFFGQGTRLTVV.

This chain joins TRBV19 and TRBJ2-1; tentatively, D is TRBD1 or TRBD2 (6 bases each). This CDR3 has 15 residues. Germline V gene sequence: CDR1 LNHDA, CDR2 SQIVND (reference sequence). With 3 bases removed from V and 2 bases from J, the gap between germline ends came to 11 bases. CDR3 loop: CASSIFRGPYNEQFF. The CDR3, as DNA: TGTGCCAGTAGTATCTTCCGGGGGCCCTACAATGAGCAGTTCTTC.

The chain links TRBV7-6 to TRBJ2-1, with D uncertain. Germline V gene lookup returns CDR1 SGHVS and CDR2 FNYEAQ. The length of the CDR3 is 14 residues. V lost 3 bases and J 9 bases, leaving 15 bases between the germline ends. The CDR3 protein is CASSFPDQAAEQFF. In nucleotides, the CDR3 is TGTGCCAGCAGCTTCCCGGACCAGGCGGCTGAGCAGTTCTTC.

This clonotype was recorded at least ten times. V is TRBV7-2 and J is TRBJ2-1, with 7 bases aligning to TRBD2. V was pared by 2 bases and J by 2 bases, with 3 bases of the junction left unmatched. CDR3 length: 15 amino acids. Germline V gene sequence: CDR1 SGHTA, CDR2 FQGNSA. The CDR3 loop is CASSLSSGTYNEQFF. CDR3 sequence (DNA): TGTGCCAGCAGCTTATCTAGCGGAACCTACAATGAGCAGTTCTTC.

This clonotype showed up just a few times. The chain is built from TRBV6-1 and TRBJ1-2; TRBD1 aligns across 9 bases. The CDR3 covers 16 residues. Trimming took 4 bases from V and 0 from J; bases not matched to a gene: 6. Germline V CDR1 and CDR2: MNHNS, SASEGT. CDR3 in DNA: TGTGCCAGCAGTGCAGGGACAGGGATCTCTAACTATGGCTACACCTTC. Its protein is CASSAGTGISNYGYTF.

This clonotype was seen ten or more times. The V and J genes are TRBV5-1 and TRBJ2-3; TRBD2 aligns across 8 bases. This CDR3 is 15 amino acids long. J was trimmed by 3 bases and V by 4 bases; bases with no gene match: 7. Germline V lookup: CDR1 SGHRS, CDR2 YFSETQ. The CDR3 nucleotides are TGCGCCAGCAGCCCCGGACTAGCTAGGACAGATACGCAGTATTTT. Translated: CASSPGLARTDTQYF.